Below, 4 T cell receptor beta chains from the same sample are listed, as sequenced in a study of blood T cell repertoires in COVID-19. The method was immunoSEQ multiplex PCR; TCRdb's version includes in-frame clones alone and lacks a portion of them. The sample comprises a few hundred thousand clones, about 88% of which are singletons, and over 8% rests with the top ten. Sample: PBMCs or T cells enriched from blood (not recorded which). The receptors were gathered from a middle-aged woman who had recovered from COVID-19.

The chain is built from TRBV20-1 and TRBJ2-7, with 8 positions matching TRBD2. The germline V gene encodes CDR1 DFQATT and CDR2 SNEGSKA (reference sequence). V dropped 3 bases and J dropped 9; count of bases not matched to a gene: 13. The CDR3 consists of 14 residues. Written as DNA, the CDR3 is TGCAGTGCTAGTCCGGGACTAGATTCCTTAGGGCAGTACTTC. Protein product: CSASPGLDSLGQYF.

V gene TRBV5-1 combines with J gene TRBJ2-2; the match to TRBD2 covers 7 bases. The germline CDR1 and CDR2 sequences are SGHRS and YFSETQ. V shed 8 bases, J shed 3 bases, and the junction held 7 bases outside the gene matches. This CDR3 has 14 amino acids. The CDR3 DNA follows: TGCGCCAGGGCGGGGGTAAGGTACACCGGGGAGCTGTTTTTT. It translates to CARAGVRYTGELFF.

The CDR3 reads CASSQRPGTMDPEQFF. The DNA for the CDR3 is TGTGCCAGCAGCCAGCGACCCGGGACTATGGATCCGGAGCAGTTCTTC. This chain connects TRBV9 to TRBJ2-1; TRBD2 aligns across 7 bases. The V segment lost 4 bases and the J segment 10 bases; nucleotides outside the gene matches: 17. The CDR3 runs 16 residues. Germline loops: CDR1 SGDLS, CDR2 YYNGEE.

This clone was detected a few times. This rearrangement joins TRBV28 to TRBJ2-7; 10 nucleotides agree with TRBD2. The germline V gene has CDR1 MDHEN and CDR2 SYDVKM. CDR3 length: 14 amino acids. Trimming cost V 3 bases and J 7 bases; bases outside gene matches: 6. CDR3 amino acids: CASSFSLAGIEQYF. In DNA, the CDR3 is TGTGCCAGCAGTTTCTCACTAGCGGGAATAGAGCAGTACTTC.